This TCR beta chain was captured by sequencing in a study of blood T cell repertoires in COVID-19. Study information: There were acute and convalescent COVID-19 samples, and they came from the United States, Italy and Spain.

The authors' processing: Nucleated cell counts were estimated from reference gene primer amplification. Data came from immunoSEQ multiplex PCR; TCRdb stores just in-frame clones and leaves some out. V and J calls and clone size come straight from that table; D and trimming were deduced from the DNA. This sample has 90,000 to 110,000 clones, with approximately 90% found just once. CDR1 is MNHNS and CDR2 is SASEGT in the germline V gene. V gave up 3 bases and J gave up 2 bases, with 14 bases separating them. This CDR3 spans 15 amino acids. The chain joins TRBV6-1 to TRBJ2-7; the D gene is possibly TRBD2 (6 bases). The material sequenced was peripheral blood. This TCR was recovered from a human donor in a cohort sampled during active COVID-19. CDR3 DNA: TGTGCCAGCAGTGAGGGGGGATTTTTTACCTACGAGCAGTACTTC. This encodes CASSEGGFFTYEQYF.